This T cell receptor beta chain was retrieved from a study of cytotoxic CD8 clonotypes in ibrutinib-treated CLL. The repertoire was sequenced with immunoSEQ multiplex PCR; TCRdb's copy has only in-frame clones and lacks some. The sample holds around 200,000 clones, 65% to 80% seen once. Germline CDR1 reads MNHEY; CDR2 reads SMNVEV (reference sequence). This CDR3 has 14 amino acids. The V gene lost 2 bases and the J gene lost 2 bases, with 9 bases spanning the gap. This clone was found once. The receptor's source is a human donor with chronic lymphocytic leukemia. The chain recombines TRBV27 with TRBJ1-1; no definite D call. This sample comprised PBMCs, obtained after 12 months of ibrutinib treatment. The CDR3 protein is CASSLSAANTEAFF. In DNA, the CDR3 is TGTGCCAGCAGTTTAAGTGCGGCTAACACTGAAGCTTTCTTT.